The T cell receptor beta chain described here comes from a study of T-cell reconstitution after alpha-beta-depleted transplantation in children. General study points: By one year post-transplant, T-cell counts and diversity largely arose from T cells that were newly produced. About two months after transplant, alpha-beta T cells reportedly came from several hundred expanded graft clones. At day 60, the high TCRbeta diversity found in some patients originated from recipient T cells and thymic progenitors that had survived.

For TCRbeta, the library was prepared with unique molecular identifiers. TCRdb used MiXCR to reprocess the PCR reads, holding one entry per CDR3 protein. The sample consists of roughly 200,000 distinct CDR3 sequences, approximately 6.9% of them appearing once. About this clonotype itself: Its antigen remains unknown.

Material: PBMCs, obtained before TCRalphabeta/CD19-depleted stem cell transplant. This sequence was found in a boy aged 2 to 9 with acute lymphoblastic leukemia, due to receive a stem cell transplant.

The DNA of the CDR3 is TGTGCCAGCAGCTTACTGGGGGGCGCTGACACTGAAGCTTTCTTT. It specifies CASSLLGGADTEAFF. The rearrangement joins TRBV7-9 to TRBJ1-1; D might be TRBD1 (6 bases). V was cut by 2 bases and J by 3 bases, with 13 bases left in between. The V gene's germline CDR1 is SEHNR and CDR2 FQNEAQ (reference sequence). The CDR3 sequence is 15 residues long.